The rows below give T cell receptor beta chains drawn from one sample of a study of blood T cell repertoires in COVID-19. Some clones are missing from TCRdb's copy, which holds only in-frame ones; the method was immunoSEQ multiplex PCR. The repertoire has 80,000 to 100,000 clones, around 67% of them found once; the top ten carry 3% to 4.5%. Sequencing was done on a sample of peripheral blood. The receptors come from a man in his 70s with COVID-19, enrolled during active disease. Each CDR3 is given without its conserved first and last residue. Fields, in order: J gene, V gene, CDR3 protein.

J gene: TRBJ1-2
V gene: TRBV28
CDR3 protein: ASNDRNNYGYT

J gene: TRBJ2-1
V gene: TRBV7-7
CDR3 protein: ASSLSGGRQF

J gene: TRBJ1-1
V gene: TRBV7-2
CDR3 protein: ASSLYSQGGTEAF

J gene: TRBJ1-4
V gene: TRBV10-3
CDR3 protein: AISGTGFNEKLF

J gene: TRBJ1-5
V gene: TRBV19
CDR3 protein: ASSIGGEINQPQH

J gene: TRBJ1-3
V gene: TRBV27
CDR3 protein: ASSPQSVPSSGNTIY

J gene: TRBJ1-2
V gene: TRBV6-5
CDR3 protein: ASTTGGYYGYT

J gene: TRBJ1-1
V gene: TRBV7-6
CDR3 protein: ASSYLGQAVF

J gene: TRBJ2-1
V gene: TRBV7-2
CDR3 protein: ASSLGSSSSYNEQF

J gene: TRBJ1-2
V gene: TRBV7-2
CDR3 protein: ASSFLGGYT

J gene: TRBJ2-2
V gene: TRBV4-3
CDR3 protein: ASSLGGASGSRNTGELF

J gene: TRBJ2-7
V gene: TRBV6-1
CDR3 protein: ASSEVPTAGYEQY

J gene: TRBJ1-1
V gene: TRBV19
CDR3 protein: ASSIGAANTEAF

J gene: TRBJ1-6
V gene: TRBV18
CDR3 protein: ASSPGQGYSPLH

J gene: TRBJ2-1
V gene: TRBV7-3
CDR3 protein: ASSLTAGVSSYNEQF

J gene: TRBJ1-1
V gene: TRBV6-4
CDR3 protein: ASKRDRGNTEAF

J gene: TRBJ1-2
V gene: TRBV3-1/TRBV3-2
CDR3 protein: ASSQQNNYGYT

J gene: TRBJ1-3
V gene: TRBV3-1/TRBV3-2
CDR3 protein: ASSPLSGNTIY

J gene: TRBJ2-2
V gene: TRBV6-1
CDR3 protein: ASRRTGEDTGELF

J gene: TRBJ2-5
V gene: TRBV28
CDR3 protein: ASSSGGGQETQY

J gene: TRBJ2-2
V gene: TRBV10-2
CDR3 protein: ASGTVNTGELF

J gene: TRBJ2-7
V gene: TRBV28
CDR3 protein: ASRRDSSYEQY

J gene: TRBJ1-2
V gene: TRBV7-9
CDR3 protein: ASSPQGQGLWGYT

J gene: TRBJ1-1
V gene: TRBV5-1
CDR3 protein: ASSPMGTRTLMNTEAF

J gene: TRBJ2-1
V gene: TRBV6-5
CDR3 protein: ASFGTSGSFRVF

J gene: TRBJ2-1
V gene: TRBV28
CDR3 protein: ATTGQSSYNEQF

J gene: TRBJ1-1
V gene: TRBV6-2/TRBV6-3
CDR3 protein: ASSYLAVMNTEAF

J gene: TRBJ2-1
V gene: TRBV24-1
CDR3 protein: ATSDSREQF

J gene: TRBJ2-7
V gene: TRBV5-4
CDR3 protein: ASSLGTGASGSREQY